What follows are 22 T cell receptor beta chains derived from one specimen sequenced in a study of T cell responses to AZD1222 COVID-19 vaccine. The method was immunoSEQ multiplex PCR; TCRdb's version includes in-frame clones alone and lacks a portion of them. The sample has over 150,000 clones, roughly 90% seen once; the top ten hold approximately 17%. The sample consisted of peripheral blood, taken on day 0 of AZD1222 vaccination. Every receptor here comes from an adult in good health.

For this clone: Compared with germline, one end of the junction differs, possibly owing to a read error. J is TRBJ2-1 and V is TRBV6-5, with TRBD1 as a possible D gene (5 bases). This CDR3 contains 13 residues. Looked up from germline, CDR1 is MNHEY and CDR2 is SVGAGI. CDR3 region: CASRTQGFGERFF. The CDR3 coding sequence is TGTGCCAGCAGAACTCAGGGATTCGGTGAGCGGTTCTTC.

The rearrangement uses TRBV5-1 and TRBJ1-4; D not certain. CDR1 and CDR2 from the germline V gene are SGHRS and YFSETQ. This CDR3 spans 14 amino acids. Between the trimmed V and J ends, which lost 0 bases and 7 bases, there was a span of 10 bases. DNA for the CDR3: TGCGCCAGCAGCTTGGCCAGCCACCTTGAAAAACTGTTTTTT. Translating it yields CASSLASHLEKLFF.

The chain employs TRBV7-2 and TRBJ2-1; no clear D. CDR3 length: 15 residues. The V and J ends lost 4 bases and 3 bases respectively, with 13 bases between them. Germline loops: CDR1 SGHTA, CDR2 FQGNSA. The CDR3 DNA is TGTGCCAGCAGCTGGGCGGCGACGGGCTACAATGAGCAGTTCTTC. Encoded protein: CASSWAATGYNEQFF.

This chain links TRBV7-8 with TRBJ1-4; D possibly corresponds to TRBD1 (5 bases). The CDR3 covers 14 residues. Germline V lookup: CDR1 SGHVS, CDR2 FQNEAQ. V was pared by 1 base and J by 5 bases, with 8 bases between. DNA for the CDR3: TGTGCCAGCAGCTTAGGGGACCCGAATGAAAAACTGTTTTTT. This gives the protein CASSLGDPNEKLFF.

The gene calls are TRBV7-3 and TRBJ1-1; D ambiguous. Per the germline V gene, CDR1 is SGHTA and CDR2 is FQGTGA. Trimming pared 5 bases from V and 1 base from J, leaving 8 bases between. The CDR3 is made up of 13 amino acids. The CDR3 sequence is CASSRTWNTEAFF. The CDR3 region has the DNA TGTGCCAGCAGCCGAACCTGGAACACTGAAGCTTTCTTT.

This clone was found once. V and J are TRBV7-9 and TRBJ2-2, with D possibly being TRBD2 (6 bases). Germline-derived CDR1 and CDR2 are SEHNR and FQNEAQ (reference sequence). The CDR3 has 15 residues. V lost 7 bases and J 1 base, leaving 13 bases between the germline ends. The CDR3 nucleotides read TGTGCCAGCACCGCCGGCGGGAAGAACACCGGGGAGCTGTTTTTT. Translated: CASTAGGKNTGELFF.

The chain is built from TRBV7-2 and TRBJ1-1; D unclear. The CDR3 covers 14 residues. CDR1 is SGHTA, CDR2 FQGNSA, per germline. Trimming left V 1 base short and J 11 bases short, with 17 bases between. The CDR3 nucleotides are TGTGCCAGCAGCTTAGGGTTCGGGAGACTGGACGCTTTCTTT. This codes for CASSLGFGRLDAFF.

The gene calls are TRBV11-3 and TRBJ1-1, with 8 bases fitting TRBD1. Trimming took 5 bases from V and 3 from J; bases not matched to a gene: 5. The CDR3 has 14 amino acids. The germline V gene has CDR1 SGHNT and CDR2 YENEEA. The CDR3 loop reads CASSRDRPYTEAFF. Written as DNA, the CDR3 is TGTGCCAGCAGCCGGGACAGGCCATACACTGAAGCTTTCTTT.

The sample holds one count of this clone. This chain connects TRBV15 to TRBJ1-3; possibly TRBD1 for D (5 bases). This CDR3 spans 15 amino acids. V lost 1 base, J lost 3 bases, and 10 bases lay in between. Germline CDR1 LNHNV, CDR2 YYDKDF (reference sequence). The CDR3 loop reads CATSRVLTVGNTIYF. The CDR3 nucleotides read TGTGCCACCAGCAGAGTTTTGACAGTTGGAAACACCATATATTTT.

This chain joins TRBV21-1 and TRBJ1-2; the table's D gene call, TRBD1, was not cross checked with the DNA. TRBV21-1 is a pseudogene segment. The CDR3 spans 15 residues. CDR3 region: CASSKALSLGDGYTF. Written as DNA, the CDR3 is TGTGCCAGCAGCAAAGCGCTTTCATTAGGGGATGGCTACACCTTC.

The chain recombines TRBV5-6 with TRBJ1-2; possible D gene TRBD1, 5 bases. V was shortened by 4 bases and J by 2 bases, with 18 bases between the two germline ends. The CDR3 is 16 residues long. The V gene's germline CDR1 is SGHDT and CDR2 YYEEEE. CDR3 region: CASSLNSGLRNYGYTF. CDR3 DNA: TGTGCCAGCAGCCTAAACTCGGGACTGCGAAACTATGGCTACACCTTC.

V usage is TRBV14 and J usage is TRBJ2-2, with 7 bases that match TRBD1. This CDR3 contains 18 residues. From germline, CDR1 is SGHDN and CDR2 FVKESK. The V gene end was trimmed by 3 bases and the J gene end by 0 bases; junction bases not matched to a gene: 10. Here the CDR3 reads CASSQILVGTANTGELFF. DNA of the CDR3: TGTGCCAGCAGCCAGATTTTGGTCGGGACAGCGAACACCGGGGAGCTGTTTTTT. Complete variable domain (other parts from reference TRBV14 and TRBJ2-2): EAGVTQFPSHSVIEKGQTVTLRCDPISGHDNLYWYRRVMGKEIKFLLHFVKESKQDESGMPNNRFLAERTGGTYSTLKVQPAELEDSGVYFCASSQILVGTANTGELFFGEGSRLTVL.

The chain employs TRBV9 and TRBJ2-7; D is unclear. CDR3 length equals 14 residues. V was shortened by 4 bases and J by 1 base, with 12 bases between the two germline ends. Germline V lookup: CDR1 SGDLS, CDR2 YYNGEE. In nucleotides, the CDR3 is TGTGCCAGCAGCCCGACACATATTTCCTACGAGCAGTACTTC. It encodes CASSPTHISYEQYF.

The chain carries TRBV12-3 or TRBV12-4 and TRBJ1-2; maybe TRBD1 (5 bases). This CDR3 is 10 amino acids long. V was trimmed by 11 bases and J by 2 bases, leaving 6 bases between them. The CDR3 here is CASGNYGYTF. For the CDR3, the DNA is TGTGCCTCAGGGAACTATGGCTACACCTTC.

The gene calls are TRBV6-5 and TRBJ1-2; no clear D. In germline, CDR1 is MNHEY, CDR2 SVGAGI. The CDR3 spans 15 residues. Trimming cost V 0 bases and J 0 bases, with 8 bases left between them. This chain's CDR3 is CASSYSAGSNYGYTF. In DNA form, the CDR3 reads TGTGCCAGCAGTTACTCAGCAGGATCTAACTATGGCTACACCTTC.

The chain is built from TRBV7-2 and TRBJ2-5; a possible D gene is TRBD2 (6 bases). Trimming shortened V by 5 bases and J by 5 bases, and 12 bases separated the two germline ends. Per the germline V gene, CDR1 is SGHTA and CDR2 is FQGNSA. The CDR3 spans 13 residues. The CDR3 loop is CASSTTRGETQYF. The CDR3 region has the DNA TGTGCCAGCAGCACGACTAGGGGCGAGACCCAGTACTTC.

V is TRBV7-9 and J is TRBJ1-1, with D perhaps matching TRBD1 (5 bases). V was shortened by 1 base and J by 5 bases, with 8 bases between the two germline ends. This CDR3 has 13 amino acids. Germline V gene data show CDR1 as SEHNR and CDR2 as FQNEAQ (reference sequence). The CDR3 DNA reads TGTGCCAGCAGCTTAGTAGGGACGACTGAAGCTTTCTTT. This codes for CASSLVGTTEAFF.

The V call is TRBV5-5, the J call TRBJ1-6; 7 bases fit TRBD1. Germline lookup yields CDR1 SGHKS and CDR2 YYEKEE (reference sequence). After removal of 4 bases from V and 9 bases from J, the junction contained 4 bases not matched to a gene. The CDR3 has 13 amino acids. CDR3 nucleotides: TGTGCCAGCAGCCGAACAGGGGCTTCACCCCTCCACTTT. Its protein product is CASSRTGASPLHF.

The chain recombines TRBV18 with TRBJ2-2; D is perhaps TRBD1 (6 bases). This CDR3 region has 17 residues. CDR1 KGHSH and CDR2 LQKENI come from the germline V gene. V was cut by 3 bases and J by 2 bases, with 16 bases left in between. CDR3 amino acids: CASSPIRTDRNTGELFF. The CDR3 bases are TGTGCCAGCTCACCGATTAGGACAGACCGTAACACCGGGGAGCTGTTTTTT.

This chain links TRBV28 with TRBJ2-5; tentative D call: TRBD1 (6 bases). The V gene's germline CDR1 is MDHEN and CDR2 SYDVKM. The V and J ends lost 3 bases and 7 bases respectively, with 18 bases between them. CDR3 length: 15 amino acids. In nucleotides, the CDR3 is TGTGCCAGCAGTTTTCCCAACAGGGATATTGGGACCCAGTACTTC. This translates into CASSFPNRDIGTQYF.

Note on this clone: The sample carries other DNA sequences with the same CDR3. The gene calls are TRBV5-1 and TRBJ1-5; D perhaps matches TRBD1 (5 bases). Germline V gives CDR1 SGHRS, CDR2 YFSETQ. The CDR3 is 13 amino acids. V was shortened by 0 bases and J by 4 bases, with 5 bases between the two germline ends. The CDR3 spells CASSLGQNQPQHF. CDR3 coding DNA: TGCGCCAGCAGCTTGGGACAGAATCAGCCCCAGCATTTT.

This clone was seen once. This sequence joins TRBV12-5 and TRBJ2-1, with 11 positions matching TRBD2. CDR3 length equals 19 residues. With 1 base clipped from V and 5 bases from J, the junction kept 13 bases outside the gene matches. Germline assignment: CDR1 LGHNT and CDR2 FRNRAP. Here the CDR3 reads CASGLAVRGGTSGDNEQFF. The CDR3 DNA is TGTGCTAGTGGTTTGGCCGTACGCGGGGGGACTAGCGGAGACAATGAGCAGTTCTTC.